Following are 17 T cell receptor beta chains from one sample sequenced in a study of T cells after yellow fever vaccination. TCRdb re-analysed the 5' RACE reads in MiXCR, keeping a single row per CDR3 protein. This table holds some 220,000 distinct CDR3 sequences, around 3.1% found once. The input for sequencing was CD4+ T cells sorted from PBMCs, taken 10 days after the yellow fever booster vaccination. The receptor source for this set is a man aged 18 to 30 who received the YFV17D yellow fever vaccine.

This clonotype came up a few times. V gene TRBV20-1 combines with J gene TRBJ2-1; D is perhaps TRBD1 or TRBD2 (5 bases each). Trimming took 6 bases from V and 2 from J, leaving 17 bases between them. Germline V gene lookup returns CDR1 DFQATT and CDR2 SNEGSKA (reference sequence). The CDR3 runs to 15 residues. Here the CDR3 DNA reads TGCAGTGCGGAGAAGGTTGGGGACCCCTACAATGAGCAGTTCTTC. It codes for CSAEKVGDPYNEQFF.

This clonotype was counted between two and nine times. This chain connects TRBV5-1 to TRBJ1-3; the D gene is possibly TRBD1 (6 bases). The V end was cut by 0 bases, the J end by 0 bases, with 13 bases between. The CDR3 contains 17 residues. The germline V gene encodes CDR1 SGHRS and CDR2 YFSETQ. The CDR3 here is CASSLDRAPFSGNTIYF. CDR3 coding DNA: TGCGCCAGCAGCTTGGACAGGGCCCCCTTCTCTGGAAACACCATATATTTT. Complete variable domain (other parts from reference TRBV5-1 and TRBJ1-3): KAGVTQTPRYLIKTRGQQVTLSCSPISGHRSVSWYQQTPGQGLQFLFEYFSETQRNKGNFPGRFSGRQFSNSRSEMNVSTLELGDSALYLCASSLDRAPFSGNTIYFGEGSWLTVV.

The chain recombines TRBV20-1 with TRBJ2-1; 12 nucleotides agree with TRBD2. Looked up from germline, CDR1 is DFQATT and CDR2 is SNEGSKA (reference sequence). The CDR3 consists of 15 residues. J gave up 4 bases and V 5 bases, and 6 bases lay outside the gene matches. The CDR3, as DNA: TGCAGTGCTCACGGACTAGCGGGGTCGTACAATGAGCAGTTCTTC. It translates to CSAHGLAGSYNEQFF.

At least ten counts were recorded for this clonotype. The V gene is TRBV4-1, the J gene TRBJ2-1; the match to TRBD2 covers 9 bases. This CDR3 contains 17 residues. After removal of 1 base from V and 4 bases from J, the junction contained 8 bases not matched to a gene. Germline V gives CDR1 MGHRA, CDR2 YSYEKL. This chain's CDR3 is CASSQVMSGGRYNEQFF. In nucleotides, the CDR3 is TGCGCCAGCAGCCAAGTGATGAGCGGGGGGAGGTACAATGAGCAGTTCTTC.

This clonotype was seen a few times. The chain carries TRBV12-3 or TRBV12-4 and TRBJ1-5, with D hard to call. The CDR3 spans 13 residues. Trimming stripped 2 bases from V and 3 bases from J, with 5 bases between. CDR3 amino acids: CASSLMINQPQHF. As DNA, the CDR3 is TGTGCCAGCAGTTTAATGATCAATCAGCCCCAGCATTTT.

This clonotype was seen ten or more times. V is TRBV4-1 and J is TRBJ2-3; D is possibly TRBD2 (6 bases). V lost 8 bases and J 7 bases, leaving 22 bases between the germline ends. This CDR3 contains 15 residues. The germline gives CDR1 MGHRA, CDR2 YSYEKL. CDR3 amino acids: CASRALDGGRNTQYF. CDR3 sequence (DNA): TGCGCCAGCCGAGCCTTAGATGGGGGGAGAAATACGCAGTATTTT.

The chain joins TRBV30 to TRBJ2-7; TRBD1 matches at 7 bases. J gave up 6 bases and V 1 base, and 9 bases lay outside the gene matches. The V gene's germline CDR1 is GTSNPN and CDR2 SVGIG (reference sequence). This CDR3 spans 14 amino acids. The CDR3 spells CAWSATGQSFEQYF. The DNA for the CDR3 is TGTGCCTGGAGTGCCACGGGACAGAGCTTCGAGCAGTACTTC.

The rearrangement links TRBV19 to TRBJ2-3, with D possibly being TRBD1 or TRBD2 (5 bases each). V lost 5 bases, J lost 3 bases, and 15 bases lay in between. The CDR3 has 15 residues. Germline V gives CDR1 LNHDA, CDR2 SQIVND (reference sequence). The CDR3: CASSRDAGATDTQYF. Written as DNA, the CDR3 is TGTGCCAGTAGTCGGGACGCCGGGGCAACAGATACGCAGTATTTT.

This clonotype was recorded many times. V is TRBV27 and J is TRBJ2-7; maybe TRBD2 (5 bases). Looked up from germline, CDR1 is MNHEY and CDR2 is SMNVEV (reference sequence). Trimming stripped 0 bases from V and 3 bases from J, with 12 bases between. The CDR3 runs 15 residues. The DNA of the CDR3 is TGTGCCAGCAGTTTATCGGCGGGCCGGGGCTACGAGCAGTACTTC. This translates into CASSLSAGRGYEQYF.

This clonotype was picked up a small number of times. The CDR3 reads CASMGGAPETQYF. The CDR3 DNA is TGTGCCAGCATGGGGGGGGCCCCAGAGACCCAGTACTTC. The chain carries TRBV7-2 and TRBJ2-5; tentative D call: TRBD2 (7 bases). V was shortened by 7 bases and J by 4 bases, with 13 bases between the two germline ends. Germline V lookup: CDR1 SGHTA, CDR2 FQGNSA. The CDR3 covers 13 residues.

The rearrangement uses TRBV5-1 and TRBJ2-5; the D gene is possibly TRBD1 (5 bases). This CDR3 has 14 residues. The V and J ends lost 7 bases and 1 base respectively, with 14 bases between them. The germline V gene has CDR1 SGHRS and CDR2 YFSETQ. CDR3 coding DNA: TGCGCCAGCGCCATGCTACAGGTCCAAGAGACCCAGTACTTC. It encodes CASAMLQVQETQYF.

At least ten counts were recorded for this clonotype. This rearrangement joins TRBV7-2 to TRBJ2-5; tentatively, D is TRBD2 (6 bases). CDR3 length equals 14 residues. The V and J ends lost 4 bases and 3 bases respectively, with 12 bases between them. Germline-derived CDR1 and CDR2 are SGHTA and FQGNSA. The CDR3 spells CASSSRVAEETQYF. The CDR3 DNA sequence: TGTGCCAGCAGCTCCCGGGTAGCGGAAGAGACCCAGTACTTC.

This clonotype was detected many times. The rearrangement uses TRBV4-3 and TRBJ1-1; D is undetermined. CDR3 length: 13 amino acids. V was clipped by 0 bases and J by 7 bases, with 9 bases between them. Germline values: CDR1 LGHNA, CDR2 YSLEER. The CDR3 reads CASSQDPGDEAFF. The CDR3 DNA reads TGCGCCAGCAGCCAAGATCCCGGAGATGAAGCTTTCTTT.

The table lists this clonotype with a few counts. The chain recombines TRBV23-1 with TRBJ2-3; 9 bases agree with TRBD2. TRBV23-1 is annotated as an ORF whose role is uncertain. This CDR3 comprises 20 residues. The ends lost 0 bases at V and 3 bases at J; junction bases unmatched: 16. In DNA form, the CDR3 reads TGCGCCAGCAGTCAATCGCGGGGGGGATTGGGCAGAAAAAAGACAGATACGCAGTATTTT. Its translation is CASSQSRGGLGRKKTDTQYF.

This clonotype has just a few counts. CDR3 coding DNA: TGTGCCAGCAGCTTGCGGACACCGAACACCGGGGAGCTGTTTTTT. This codes for CASSLRTPNTGELFF. The chain uses TRBV5-5 and TRBJ2-2; a possible D gene is TRBD1 (5 bases). CDR1 and CDR2 (germline): SGHKS, YYEKEE (reference sequence). Trimming shortened V by 1 base and J by 0 bases, and 7 bases separated the two germline ends. The CDR3 consists of 15 residues.

This clonotype came up many times. The rearrangement joins TRBV7-3 to TRBJ2-1; no clear D. The CDR3 is 13 amino acids. In germline, CDR1 is SGHTA, CDR2 FQGTGA. Trimming left V 1 base short and J 7 bases short, with 8 bases between. In DNA, the CDR3 is TGTGCCAGCAGCTTAATTGGGCAAAATGAGCAGTTCTTC. It is translated as CASSLIGQNEQFF.

About this clonotype itself: Germline and junction disagree at one end, which may indicate a read error. CDR3 in DNA: TGTGGCAGCAGCTTAGCAGTTCCAGATTCCTATGGCTACACCTTC. Amino acids: CGSSLAVPDSYGYTF. V gene TRBV7-8 combines with J gene TRBJ1-2, with D unclear. Per germline, CDR1 SGHVS and CDR2 FQNEAQ. The CDR3 is 15 residues long.